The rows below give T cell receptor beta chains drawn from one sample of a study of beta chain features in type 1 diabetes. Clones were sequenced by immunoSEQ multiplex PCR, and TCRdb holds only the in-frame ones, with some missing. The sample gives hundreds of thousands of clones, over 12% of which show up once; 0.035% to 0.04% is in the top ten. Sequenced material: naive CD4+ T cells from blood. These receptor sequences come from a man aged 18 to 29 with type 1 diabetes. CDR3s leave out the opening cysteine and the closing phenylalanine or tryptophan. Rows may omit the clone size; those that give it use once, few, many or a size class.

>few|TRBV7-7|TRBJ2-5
ASSSTTYQETQY
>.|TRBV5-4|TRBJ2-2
ASSRQHTGELF
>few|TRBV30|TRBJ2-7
AWSVAGEQY
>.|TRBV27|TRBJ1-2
ASSPSTVVDYGYT
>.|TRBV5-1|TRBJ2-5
ASSLARESQAVETQY
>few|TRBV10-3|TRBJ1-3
AAAAGNTIY
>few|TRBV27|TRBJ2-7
ASGPSGYEQY
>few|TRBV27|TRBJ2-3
ASSLSWLAGSTDTQY
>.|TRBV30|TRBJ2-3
AWSRYDSYSTDTQY
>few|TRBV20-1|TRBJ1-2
SAYYGYT
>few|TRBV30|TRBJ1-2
AWSVSSGYT
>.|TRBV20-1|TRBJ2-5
SARLGETQY
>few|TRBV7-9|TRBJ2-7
ASRPSLATYSYEQY
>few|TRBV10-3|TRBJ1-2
AISEFSTASSLNGYT
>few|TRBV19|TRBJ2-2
ASSIPTGFRELF
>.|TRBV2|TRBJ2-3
ASRRDPTGDTQY
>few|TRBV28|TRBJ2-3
ATSTAGVTDTQY
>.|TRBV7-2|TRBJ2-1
ASSLARDSYNEQF
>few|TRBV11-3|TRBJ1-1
ASSRGRTEAF
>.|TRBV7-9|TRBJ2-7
ASSQEGAINEQY
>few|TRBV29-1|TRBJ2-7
SVGTGDTRLYEQY
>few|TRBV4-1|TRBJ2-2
ASSQVKGEATPGELF
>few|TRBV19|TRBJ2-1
ASSGTGPGTSGGNEQF
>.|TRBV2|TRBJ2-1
ATLLAGGYNEQF
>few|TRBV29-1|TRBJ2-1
SVFTRTGVSYNEQF
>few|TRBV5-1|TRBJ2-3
ASSGGTRATTDTQY
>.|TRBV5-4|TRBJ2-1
ASREREYSFGV
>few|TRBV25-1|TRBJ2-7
ASRPGPGVEQY
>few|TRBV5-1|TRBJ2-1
ASSQGLFTQF
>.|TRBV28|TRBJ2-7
ASSSGGTKIEQY
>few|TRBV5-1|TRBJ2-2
ASSIIGSTGELF
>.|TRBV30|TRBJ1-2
AWSPGLAYGYT
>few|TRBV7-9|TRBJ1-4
ANGNEKLF
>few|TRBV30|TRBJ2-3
AWSAGGGGTDTQY
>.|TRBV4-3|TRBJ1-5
ASSSGWNQPQH
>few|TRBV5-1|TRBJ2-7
ASSFSDGPYEQY
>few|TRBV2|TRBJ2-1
ASKNRDRNEQF